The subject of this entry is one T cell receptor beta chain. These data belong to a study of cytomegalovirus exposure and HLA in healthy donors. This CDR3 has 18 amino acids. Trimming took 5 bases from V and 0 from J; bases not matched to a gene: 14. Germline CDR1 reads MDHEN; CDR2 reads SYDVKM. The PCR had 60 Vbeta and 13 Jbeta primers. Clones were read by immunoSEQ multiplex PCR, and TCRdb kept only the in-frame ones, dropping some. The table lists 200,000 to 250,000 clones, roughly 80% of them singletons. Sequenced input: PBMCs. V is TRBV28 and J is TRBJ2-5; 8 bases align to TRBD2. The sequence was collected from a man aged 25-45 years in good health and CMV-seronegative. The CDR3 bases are TGTGCCAGCAGTCCATCCGCCGTCCAACTAGCGGACCAAGAGACCCAGTACTTC. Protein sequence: CASSPSAVQLADQETQYF.